This T cell receptor (beta chain) was sequenced in a study of Ad26.COV2.S vaccination and SARS-CoV-2 variants. The wider study: Recipients of Ad26.COV2.S got it intramuscularly, once or twice 56 days apart. Study observations and caveats: It was vaccine recipients, not placebo recipients, who had the higher spike-specific TCR breadth.

Produced via immunoSEQ multiplex PCR; TCRdb's table is partial and in-frame only. The table records around 250,000 clones, more than 70% of them present only once. Treatment defined: 15 to 20 received Ad26.COV2.S at low or high dose, single or two shots; several received placebo; per-sample allocation not given. All samples were drawn on day 63, counting from the first vaccine or placebo injection. Ad26 vector vaccine expressed Wuhan-strain SARS-CoV-2 spike. This clone was counted a few times. The antigen is unknown. Germline V CDR1 and CDR2: SGHRS, YFSETQ. The V and J ends lost 3 bases and 4 bases, in that order; junction bases with no gene match: 10. This CDR3 is 16 amino acids long.

V gene TRBV5-1 combines with J gene TRBJ1-3; 7 nucleotides match TRBD1. This sequence originates from a person between 18 and 60 years old who received the Ad26.COV2.S COVID-19 vaccine or a placebo. This sample comprised peripheral blood, obtained in a trial of Ad26.COV2.S vaccine versus placebo. The CDR3 DNA reads as TGCGCCAGCAGCTCGGGACCACAGGGGTACGGAAACACCATATATTTT. Encoded protein: CASSSGPQGYGNTIYF.